This T cell receptor (beta chain) was identified during a study of technical replicates of blood from several donors. The protocol was immunoSEQ multiplex PCR, while the TCRdb copy is restricted to in-frame clones and leaves out a portion. Among more than 75,000 clones listed, roughly 92% were seen once. V lost 4 bases and J lost 5, with 11 bases in between. Germline V gene sequence: CDR1 SGHDN, CDR2 FVKESK. This CDR3 has 14 amino acids. The sequence was collected from a human donor in good health. This rearrangement joins TRBV14 to TRBJ2-2; D is unclear. The material sequenced was T cells isolated from PBMCs. As DNA, the CDR3 is TGTGCCAGCAGCCCGAATATCGAGACCGGGGAGCTGTTTTTT. Encoded protein: CASSPNIETGELFF.